Detailed here is one T cell receptor (beta chain). Seattle-derived patients entered the study during active infection and were followed longitudinally. This record belongs to a study of blood T cell repertoires in COVID-19. As for the study in general: There were acute and convalescent COVID-19 samples, and they came from the United States, Italy and Spain. PBMCs, B-cell-depleted T cells, or T cells were the source of the cDNA or gDNA that made up the material.

In the original analysis: Reference gene primers were amplified, and this amplification served to estimate nucleated cell counts. Profiling relied on immunoSEQ multiplex PCR, and the TCRdb table lists in-frame clones only, not all of them. V and J calls and clone size are given by that table; D and trimming were obtained from the DNA. This table has some 130,000 clones, about nine tenths appearing once. The CDR3 totals 12 residues. CDR1 SNHLY and CDR2 FYNNEI come from the germline V gene. V dropped 3 bases and J dropped 4 bases, with 6 bases sitting between them. The sequence was collected from a woman in her 70s with COVID-19, enrolled during active disease. Sequencing was carried out using peripheral blood. The V call is TRBV2, the J call TRBJ2-5; D might be TRBD2 (6 bases). The CDR3: CASSDGGETQYF. The CDR3 DNA is TGTGCCAGCAGTGACGGGGGAGAGACCCAGTACTTC.